One sample yielded the 14 T cell receptor beta chains listed below, sequenced in a study of blood T cells in healthy people across ages. It was with a sample-barcoded 5' primer and a J-beta primer mix that a second PCR of roughly 6 to 12 cycles was run. TCRdb independently ran MiXCR on the 5' RACE reads; one entry per CDR3 protein. The sample has 1.5 million to 2 million distinct CDR3 sequences; 28% are singletons. The specimen was blood. The receptors were sampled from a woman younger than 45 in good health.

V and J are TRBV12-3 or TRBV12-4 and TRBJ2-3; the match to TRBD1 covers 9 bases. The CDR3 is 16 amino acids. The V segment lost 3 bases and the J segment 0 bases; nucleotides outside the gene matches: 4. CDR3 sequence (DNA): TGTGCCAGCAGTTTTACAGGGGGCCTTAGCACAGATACGCAGTATTTT. It translates to CASSFTGGLSTDTQYF.

This clonotype was counted a few times. The J gene is TRBJ2-3, the V gene TRBV6-5; 7 nucleotides agree with TRBD1. The V segment lost 6 bases and the J segment 7 bases; nucleotides outside the gene matches: 7. CDR3 length: 13 residues. Per germline, CDR1 MNHEY and CDR2 SVGAGI. In DNA form, the CDR3 reads TGTGCCAGCAGACAACAGGGGCGGAATACGCAGTATTTT. Protein sequence: CASRQQGRNTQYF.

The chain couples TRBV10-3 to TRBJ2-5; TRBD2 matches 13 bases. The CDR3 contains 15 residues. V gave up 6 bases and J gave up 5 bases; unmatched junction bases: 6. The V gene's germline CDR1 is ENHRY and CDR2 SYGVKD. This CDR3 reads CAIRTGTSGTETQYF. The CDR3 coding sequence is TGTGCCATCAGGACCGGGACTAGCGGGACGGAGACCCAGTACTTC.

There are a few counts of this clonotype. The chain carries TRBV27 and TRBJ2-2; 7 bases line up with TRBD2. After removal of 4 bases from V and 3 bases from J, the junction contained 5 bases not matched to a gene. From germline, CDR1 is MNHEY and CDR2 SMNVEV (reference sequence). The CDR3 is made up of 15 amino acids. Here the CDR3 reads CASSSRTRHTGELFF. DNA of the CDR3: TGTGCCAGCAGTTCTCGGACTAGGCACACCGGGGAGCTGTTTTTT.

Note on this clonotype: One base away lies a much larger clone, so this may be a sequencing read error. The J gene is TRBJ2-5, the V gene TRBV4-1, with 10 bases aligning to TRBD2. Trimming removed 3 bases from V and 5 bases from J; junction bases left unmatched: 9. This CDR3 has 16 amino acids. Germline V gene lookup returns CDR1 MGHRA and CDR2 YSYEKL. DNA for the CDR3: TGCGCCAGCAGCCATCTCGTAGCGGGAGGCCAGGAGACCCAGTACTTC. It translates to CASSHLVAGGQETQYF.

This clonotype was recorded a few times. This rearrangement joins TRBV5-6 to TRBJ2-2; 9 nucleotides match TRBD2. Looked up from germline, CDR1 is SGHDT and CDR2 is YYEEEE. This CDR3 has 15 residues. The V gene end was trimmed by 4 bases and the J gene end by 4 bases; junction bases not matched to a gene: 5. CDR3 DNA sequence: TGTGCCAGCAGCGGTAGCGGGAGTCGCACCGGGGAGCTGTTTTTT. It translates to CASSGSGSRTGELFF.

This clonotype was observed a handful of times. The genes are TRBV6-5 and TRBJ2-4; D might be TRBD2 (6 bases). This CDR3 has 11 amino acids. The V end was cut by 10 bases, the J end by 13 bases, with 17 bases between. In germline, CDR1 is MNHEY, CDR2 SVGAGI. CDR3 loop: CATTEGGEQYF. For the CDR3, the DNA is TGTGCCACCACAGAGGGCGGGGAGCAGTACTTC.

This clonotype showed up just a few times. J is TRBJ1-5 and V is TRBV7-2, with D unclear. CDR3 length: 15 amino acids. The V gene's germline CDR1 is SGHTA and CDR2 FQGNSA. V was shortened by 1 base and J by 0 bases, with 7 bases between the two germline ends. The DNA of the CDR3 is TGTGCCAGCAGCTTAGGGGCGGTTAGCAATCAGCCCCAGCATTTT. Amino acids: CASSLGAVSNQPQHF.

This clonotype was observed many times. The chain has TRBV20-1 and TRBJ1-2; D is unresolved. Trimming took 0 bases from V and 4 from J, leaving 18 bases between them. Germline V gives CDR1 DFQATT, CDR2 SNEGSKA (reference sequence). The CDR3 sequence is 16 residues long. The CDR3 protein is CSARDFEARKSYGYTF. CDR3 coding DNA: TGCAGTGCTAGAGATTTTGAGGCCAGGAAGAGCTATGGCTACACCTTC.

The table lists this clonotype with a few counts. This chain connects TRBV16 to TRBJ1-1, with D hard to call. Germline lookup yields CDR1 KGHSY and CDR2 FQNENV. This CDR3 comprises 14 residues. V was cut by 0 bases and J by 2 bases, with 7 bases left in between. The CDR3, as DNA: TGTGCCAGCAGCCAATCGGCCGCTAACACTGAAGCTTTCTTT. Translating gives CASSQSAANTEAFF.

This clonotype showed up just a few times. This chain joins TRBV20-1 and TRBJ1-5; D unclear. The CDR3 spans 13 residues. Germline V CDR1 and CDR2: DFQATT, SNEGSKA (reference sequence). Trimming left V 1 base short and J 3 bases short, with 7 bases between. CDR3 coding DNA: TGCAGTGCTAGAGTCCGTACCAATCAGCCCCAGCATTTT. Translation: CSARVRTNQPQHF.

The chain uses TRBV30 and TRBJ2-5, with D maybe TRBD1 (6 bases). Germline V lookup: CDR1 GTSNPN, CDR2 SVGIG (reference sequence). The length of the CDR3 is 14 residues. Between the trimmed V and J ends, which lost 2 bases and 3 bases, there was a span of 13 bases. The CDR3 protein is CAWSIPGQKETQYF. CDR3 sequence (DNA): TGTGCCTGGAGTATACCCGGACAGAAAGAGACCCAGTACTTC. The whole variable domain, remainder taken from reference TRBV30 and TRBJ2-5, is SQTIHQWPATLVQPVGSPLSLECTVEGTSNPNLYWYRQAAGRGLQLLFYSVGIGQISSEVPQNLSASRPQDRQFILSSKKLLLSDSGFYLCAWSIPGQKETQYFGPGTRLLVL.

V gene TRBV2 combines with J gene TRBJ2-7; tentative D call: TRBD1 (6 bases). The V gene's germline CDR1 is SNHLY and CDR2 FYNNEI. V lost 3 bases, J lost 1 base, and 16 bases lay in between. The CDR3 extends over 16 amino acids. CDR3 coding DNA: TGTGCCAGCAGTGATGATGTAGGGACACAGTCCTACGAGCAGTACTTC. Translating it yields CASSDDVGTQSYEQYF.

This clonotype has a handful of counts. This chain connects TRBV20-1 to TRBJ2-1; TRBD2 aligns across 10 bases. Germline CDR1 reads DFQATT; CDR2 reads SNEGSKA (reference sequence). The CDR3 loop spans 15 amino acids. The junction had 14 bases not matched to a gene; V was cut back by 5 bases and J by 10 bases. The CDR3 coding sequence is TGCAGTGCTCATTGGAGCGGGGGGGCCGGGCGAGAGCAGTTCTTC. Amino acid sequence: CSAHWSGGAGREQFF.